Sequencing of this T cell receptor beta chain was carried out in a study of cytomegalovirus exposure and HLA in healthy donors. The overall study: An earlier analysis identified some 110 million unique TCR beta sequences in about 200 million T cells.

The trim removed 4 bases at V and 3 bases at J, leaving 2 bases unmatched. The CDR3 is made up of 13 amino acids. Germline V gene sequence: CDR1 GTSNPN, CDR2 SVGIG (reference sequence). PCR used 60 Vbeta primers and 13 Jbeta primers. Study processing details: Around 9.9 million shared chains were among the roughly 80 million unique TCR beta chains that a later analysis counted. Produced via immunoSEQ multiplex PCR; TCRdb's table is partial and in-frame only. V and J calls and clone size are those listed in that table; D and trimming were worked out from the DNA. Seen here are over 150,000 clones, under 80% observed once, and the top ten hold about 4.6%.

Sequencing was done on a sample of PBMCs. The clonotype originates from a man younger than 40 in good health and CMV-seropositive. The chain employs TRBV30 and TRBJ2-7; 11 nucleotides align to TRBD2. The CDR3: CAWTGTSGYEQYF. As DNA, the CDR3 is TGTGCCTGGACCGGGACTAGCGGCTACGAGCAGTACTTC.